This is a list of T cell receptor beta chains from one sample in a study of molecular identifiers for immune sequencing clone quantification. TCRdb reanalysed the PCR reads using MiXCR and keeps one entry per CDR3 protein. The repertoire holds about 500,000 distinct CDR3 sequences, about a fifth seen once, with about 0.84% in the top ten. The sequencing sample was made of naive CD8+ T cells from blood, with Jurkat cell RNA spiked in. Receptors originate from a human donor in good health. Some libraries in this study had Jurkat cell RNA spiked in. Both conserved end residues are part of each CDR3. The order of the fields is D gene, V gene, J gene, clone size, CDR3 protein, CDR3 DNA. A D gene is named only where the DNA matches it firmly. Clone size is given for some rows only: seen once, a few or many times, or a class if the clone is expanded.

NA	TRBV5-6	TRBJ1-1	NA	CASGPNYVGTEAFF	TGTGCCAGCGGCCCTAACTATGTGGGCACTGAAGCTTTCTTT
TRBD1	TRBV4-1	TRBJ1-6	NA	CASSRGTGNSPPHF	TGCGCCAGCAGCCGCGGGACAGGGAACTCACCCCCCCACTTT
TRBD1	TRBV6-5	TRBJ1-1	many	CASSQQGAGTEAFF	TGTGCCAGCAGCCAACAGGGGGCCGGAACTGAAGCTTTCTTT
NA	TRBV6-5	TRBJ2-7	few	CASSYEANSYEQYF	TGTGCCAGCAGTTACGAGGCCAACTCCTACGAGCAGTACTTC
NA	TRBV7-9	TRBJ2-3	many	CASSLGPGLRTDTQYF	TGTGCCAGCAGCTTAGGGCCAGGGCTCCGCACAGATACGCAGTATTTT
NA	TRBV20-1	TRBJ2-5	many	CSASMKERPEEAQYF	TGCAGTGCTAGTATGAAAGAAAGGCCGGAGGAGGCCCAGTACTTC
NA	TRBV6-5	TRBJ2-1	once	CASKQSEGAYNEQFF	TGTGCCAGCAAACAGAGCGAGGGGGCCTACAATGAGCAGTTCTTC
NA	TRBV11-2	TRBJ2-7	few	CASSLEAFGIHEQYF	TGTGCCAGCAGCTTAGAGGCATTCGGGATCCACGAGCAGTACTTC
TRBD1	TRBV6-6	TRBJ2-1	many	CASSSGTGLGNEQFF	TGTGCCAGCAGTTCCGGGACAGGGTTGGGGAATGAGCAGTTCTTC
TRBD1	TRBV23-1	TRBJ2-7	NA	CASSHRGARDSYEQYF	TGCGCCAGCAGTCATCGAGGGGCCAGGGACAGCTACGAGCAGTACTTC
TRBD2	TRBV19	TRBJ2-5	NA	CASSIPSGGQETQYF	TGTGCCAGTAGTATCCCTAGCGGGGGCCAAGAGACCCAGTACTTC